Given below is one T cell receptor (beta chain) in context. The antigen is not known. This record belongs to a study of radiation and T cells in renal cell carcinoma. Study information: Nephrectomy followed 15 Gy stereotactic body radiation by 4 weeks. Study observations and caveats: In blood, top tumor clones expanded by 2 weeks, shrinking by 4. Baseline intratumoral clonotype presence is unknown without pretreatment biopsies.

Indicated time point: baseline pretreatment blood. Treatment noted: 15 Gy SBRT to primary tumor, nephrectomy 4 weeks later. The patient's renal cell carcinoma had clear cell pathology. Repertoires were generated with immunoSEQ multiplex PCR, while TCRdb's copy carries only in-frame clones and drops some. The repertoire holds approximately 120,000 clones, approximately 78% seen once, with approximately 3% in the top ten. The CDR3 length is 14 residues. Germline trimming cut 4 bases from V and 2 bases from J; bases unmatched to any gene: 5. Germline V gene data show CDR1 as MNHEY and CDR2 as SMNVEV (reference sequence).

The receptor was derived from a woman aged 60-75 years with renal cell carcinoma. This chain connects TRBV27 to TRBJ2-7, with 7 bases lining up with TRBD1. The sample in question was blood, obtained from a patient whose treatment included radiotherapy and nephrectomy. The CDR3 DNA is TGTGCCAGCAGTTCCGGGACAGCAGCCTACGAGCAGTACTTC. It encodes CASSSGTAAYEQYF.